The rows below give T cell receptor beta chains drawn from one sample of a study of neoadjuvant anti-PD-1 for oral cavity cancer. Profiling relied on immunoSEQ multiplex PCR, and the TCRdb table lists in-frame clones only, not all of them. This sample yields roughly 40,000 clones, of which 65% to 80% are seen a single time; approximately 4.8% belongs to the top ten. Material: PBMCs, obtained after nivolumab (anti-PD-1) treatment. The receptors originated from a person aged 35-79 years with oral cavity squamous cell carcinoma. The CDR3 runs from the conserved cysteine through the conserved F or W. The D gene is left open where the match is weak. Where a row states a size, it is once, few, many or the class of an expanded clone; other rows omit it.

cdr3_nt: TGCAGCGTTCTCGCGGCCCGGGCGGCTTTCTTT; cdr3_aa: CSVLAARAAFF; v_call: TRBV29-1; j_call: TRBJ1-1; clone_size: -; d_call: -
cdr3_nt: TGTGCCAGCTCCATCACCCAGGTCGGCGAGCAGTTCTTC; cdr3_aa: CASSITQVGEQFF; v_call: TRBV18; j_call: TRBJ2-1; clone_size: -; d_call: -
cdr3_nt: TGTGCCAGCAGACGGACCGGGACTGGAGGGACCCAGTACTTC; cdr3_aa: CASRRTGTGGTQYF; v_call: TRBV5-6; j_call: TRBJ2-5; clone_size: -; d_call: -
cdr3_nt: TGTGCCAGCAGCTTGGGCCAGGCCCAGGGGGACGAGCAGTACTTC; cdr3_aa: CASSLGQAQGDEQYF; v_call: TRBV5-5; j_call: TRBJ2-7; clone_size: once; d_call: TRBD1
cdr3_nt: TGTGCCAGCAGCGTAACTCAGGAAAATTCACCCCTCCACTTT; cdr3_aa: CASSVTQENSPLHF; v_call: TRBV9; j_call: TRBJ1-6; clone_size: -; d_call: -
cdr3_nt: TGTGCCAGCAGTGGGGGACAGCGTGTTAACTATGGCTACACCTTC; cdr3_aa: CASSGGQRVNYGYTF; v_call: TRBV2; j_call: TRBJ1-2; clone_size: few; d_call: TRBD1
cdr3_nt: TGCGCCAGCAGTGCGACTATCACAGATACGCAGTATTTT; cdr3_aa: CASSATITDTQYF; v_call: TRBV10-1; j_call: TRBJ2-3; clone_size: -; d_call: -
cdr3_nt: TGTGCCTGGTCCGGGACTAGCGGGTTCTACGAGCAGTACTTC; cdr3_aa: CAWSGTSGFYEQYF; v_call: TRBV30; j_call: TRBJ2-7; clone_size: -; d_call: TRBD2
cdr3_nt: TGTGCCAGCAGTGAATCAGGGGGCATGGAAGCTTTCTTT; cdr3_aa: CASSESGGMEAFF; v_call: TRBV6-1; j_call: TRBJ1-1; clone_size: -; d_call: TRBD1
cdr3_nt: TGTGCCAGCAGCTCGGGACGGACCTCTGGAAACACCATATATTTT; cdr3_aa: CASSSGRTSGNTIYF; v_call: TRBV5-4; j_call: TRBJ1-3; clone_size: -; d_call: -
cdr3_nt: TGTGCCAGCAGCTTAGCGAAGATACAGGGGGCGGCGAACACTGAAGCTTTCTTT; cdr3_aa: CASSLAKIQGAANTEAFF; v_call: TRBV7-2; j_call: TRBJ1-1; clone_size: -; d_call: TRBD1
cdr3_nt: TGTGCCAGCAGTGAAGCGCTAAGGACAGGGGCCGTGGAGCAGTACTTC; cdr3_aa: CASSEALRTGAVEQYF; v_call: TRBV2; j_call: TRBJ2-7; clone_size: -; d_call: TRBD1
cdr3_nt: TGTGCCAGCAGTGAAGTAGTAGCGCCTAGCGGGGGCAACGGAGCAGATACGCAGTATTTT; cdr3_aa: CASSEVVAPSGGNGADTQYF; v_call: TRBV6-1; j_call: TRBJ2-3; clone_size: -; d_call: TRBD2
cdr3_nt: TGTGCCAGCAGCAAGAGAGTAGCAGGTTCGGGGGGGTATCCAAACTATGGCTACACCTTC; cdr3_aa: CASSKRVAGSGGYPNYGYTF; v_call: TRBV9; j_call: TRBJ1-2; clone_size: -; d_call: -
cdr3_nt: TGTGCCAGCAGAAGGACAGGGAACTACGAGCAGTACTTC; cdr3_aa: CASRRTGNYEQYF; v_call: TRBV27; j_call: TRBJ2-7; clone_size: -; d_call: TRBD1
cdr3_nt: TGTGCCAGCAGTTTATCAGGAGGGGGGAGGGGGCAGCCCCAGCATTTT; cdr3_aa: CASSLSGGGRGQPQHF; v_call: TRBV27; j_call: TRBJ1-5; clone_size: -; d_call: -
cdr3_nt: TGTGCCAGCAGTTGGGGTGGGAACACAGGGGGCGAGCAGTACTTC; cdr3_aa: CASSWGGNTGGEQYF; v_call: TRBV6-5; j_call: TRBJ2-7; clone_size: -; d_call: TRBD1
cdr3_nt: TGTGCTAGTGGTTTGGTACAGGGAGCGGGATTCTCCTACAATGAGCAGTTCTTC; cdr3_aa: CASGLVQGAGFSYNEQFF; v_call: TRBV12-5; j_call: TRBJ2-1; clone_size: -; d_call: -
cdr3_nt: TGTGCCAGCAGTCACACCACAACTAATGAAAAACTGTTTTTT; cdr3_aa: CASSHTTTNEKLFF; v_call: TRBV6-1; j_call: TRBJ1-4; clone_size: -; d_call: -
cdr3_nt: TGTGCCAGCAGCTTCGCGAAGACGCAGTATTTT; cdr3_aa: CASSFAKTQYF; v_call: TRBV5-8; j_call: TRBJ2-3; clone_size: -; d_call: -
cdr3_nt: TGTGCCAGCAGCTCCGGGACAGGGGCCTATGGCTACACCTTC; cdr3_aa: CASSSGTGAYGYTF; v_call: TRBV5-4; j_call: TRBJ1-2; clone_size: -; d_call: TRBD1
cdr3_nt: TGTGCCAGCAGCCAAGGGGGCAGGGGGGAGACCCAGTACTTC; cdr3_aa: CASSQGGRGETQYF; v_call: TRBV5-4; j_call: TRBJ2-5; clone_size: -; d_call: TRBD1
cdr3_nt: TGTGCCAGCAGCTCCGGACCATCGGAGACCCAGTACTTC; cdr3_aa: CASSSGPSETQYF; v_call: TRBV11-3; j_call: TRBJ2-5; clone_size: -; d_call: -
cdr3_nt: TGTGCCAGCAGTTTTGGGGATCTTAGCAATCAGCCCCAGCATTTT; cdr3_aa: CASSFGDLSNQPQHF; v_call: TRBV6-6; j_call: TRBJ1-5; clone_size: once; d_call: -
cdr3_nt: TGCGCCAGCAGCTTGGCCGGGACAGGAGGCTACAATGAGCAGTTCTTC; cdr3_aa: CASSLAGTGGYNEQFF; v_call: TRBV5-1; j_call: TRBJ2-1; clone_size: once; d_call: TRBD1
cdr3_nt: TGTGCCAGCAGCCAAGTAGAGGGTATGAACACTGAAGCTTTCTTT; cdr3_aa: CASSQVEGMNTEAFF; v_call: TRBV4-2; j_call: TRBJ1-1; clone_size: -; d_call: -
cdr3_nt: TGTGCCAGCAGTCTAGAGACAGGGAGGGACTATGGCTACACCTTC; cdr3_aa: CASSLETGRDYGYTF; v_call: TRBV28; j_call: TRBJ1-2; clone_size: -; d_call: TRBD1
cdr3_nt: TGTGCCATCAGTGAAGGCGGACAGGGAAGTGAAAAACTGTTTTTT; cdr3_aa: CAISEGGQGSEKLFF; v_call: TRBV10-3; j_call: TRBJ1-4; clone_size: -; d_call: TRBD1
cdr3_nt: TGTGCCAGCAGCTCAGGGCTAATCTACGAGCAGTACTTC; cdr3_aa: CASSSGLIYEQYF; v_call: TRBV7-9; j_call: TRBJ2-7; clone_size: -; d_call: -
cdr3_nt: TGTGCCAGCAGCCCGGGACTCCGAGGCACAGATACGCAGTATTTT; cdr3_aa: CASSPGLRGTDTQYF; v_call: TRBV7-8; j_call: TRBJ2-3; clone_size: -; d_call: -
cdr3_nt: TGTGCCAGTAGTATTTCATCGTATGGCTACACCTTC; cdr3_aa: CASSISSYGYTF; v_call: TRBV19; j_call: TRBJ1-2; clone_size: few; d_call: -
cdr3_nt: TGCAGCGTTGAAGAAATAGGCGGGGTTGAGTTCTTC; cdr3_aa: CSVEEIGGVEFF; v_call: TRBV29-1; j_call: TRBJ2-1; clone_size: -; d_call: -
cdr3_nt: TGTGCTAGCAGCTTAAGCAAGCTGGGACAGCTTAACACCGGGGAGCTGTTTTTT; cdr3_aa: CASSLSKLGQLNTGELFF; v_call: TRBV7-7; j_call: TRBJ2-2; clone_size: -; d_call: TRBD1
cdr3_nt: TGTGCCAGCAGTGCCGGGACAGGCTTCGAGCAGTACTTC; cdr3_aa: CASSAGTGFEQYF; v_call: TRBV6-1; j_call: TRBJ2-7; clone_size: -; d_call: TRBD1
cdr3_nt: TGTGCCAGCAGCCAACAGGGCCTCACTAACTATGGCTACACCTTC; cdr3_aa: CASSQQGLTNYGYTF; v_call: TRBV7-9; j_call: TRBJ1-2; clone_size: -; d_call: -
cdr3_nt: TGTGCCAGTAAAGACTACCCGAACACCGGGGAGCTGTTTTTT; cdr3_aa: CASKDYPNTGELFF; v_call: TRBV19; j_call: TRBJ2-2; clone_size: -; d_call: -
cdr3_nt: TGCAGCGTTGCCCACTTTACAGGGGACAATCAGCCCCAGCATTTT; cdr3_aa: CSVAHFTGDNQPQHF; v_call: TRBV29-1; j_call: TRBJ1-5; clone_size: -; d_call: TRBD1
cdr3_nt: TGTGCCAGCAGTGAAGGAGCTAGCGGGGGGATTAATGAGCAGTTCTTC; cdr3_aa: CASSEGASGGINEQFF; v_call: TRBV6-1; j_call: TRBJ2-1; clone_size: -; d_call: TRBD2
cdr3_nt: TGTGCCAGCAGTGAGGAACGAACGGGGAACACCATATATTTT; cdr3_aa: CASSEERTGNTIYF; v_call: TRBV25-1; j_call: TRBJ1-3; clone_size: -; d_call: -
cdr3_nt: TGTGCCAGCGCCGACAGGGGATACACTGAAGCTTTCTTT; cdr3_aa: CASADRGYTEAFF; v_call: TRBV11-3; j_call: TRBJ1-1; clone_size: once; d_call: TRBD1
cdr3_nt: TGTGCCAGTAGTGGTCGGACGGTGAACACTGAAGCTTTCTTT; cdr3_aa: CASSGRTVNTEAFF; v_call: TRBV19; j_call: TRBJ1-1; clone_size: -; d_call: -
cdr3_nt: TGTGCCAGCAAAGAGGGGAGATGGGTGAACACTGAAGCTTTCTTT; cdr3_aa: CASKEGRWVNTEAFF; v_call: TRBV27; j_call: TRBJ1-1; clone_size: -; d_call: -